This entry features one T cell receptor beta chain sequence. Its antigen is unknown. These data come from a study of CD8 T cells in Susac syndrome. Blood CD8+ and CD4+ T cells underwent high-throughput TCR beta sequencing. The multiple sclerosis controls were treatment-naive patients, and their relapsing-remitting disease was stable or active. V trimming: 1 base; J trimming: 7 bases; junction bases outside the gene matches: 8. Per germline, CDR1 MGHRA and CDR2 YSYEKL. The CDR3 spans 15 residues. Overall study findings and caveats: That the number of individuals in its TCR sequencing and HLA analysis was relatively small was acknowledged by the study.

RNA in amounts of about 0.45 to 1 ug was reverse transcribed with random hexamers. The amplification used immunoSEQ multiplex PCR on TCR beta CDR3; it spanned 54 Vbeta and 13 Jbeta. TCRdb re-analysed the immunoSEQ multiplex PCR reads in MiXCR, keeping a single row per CDR3 protein. This table has approximately 76,000 distinct CDR3 sequences, just under 95% appearing once. The sample taken for sequencing was CD8+ T cells from PBMCs. The chain has TRBV4-1 and TRBJ1-1; 8 positions agree with TRBD1. This receptor was obtained from a human donor with multiple sclerosis. The CDR3 DNA follows: TGCGCCAGCAGCCAAGGCGTAGCCAGGGGGCTTGAAGCTTTCTTT. It is translated as CASSQGVARGLEAFF.